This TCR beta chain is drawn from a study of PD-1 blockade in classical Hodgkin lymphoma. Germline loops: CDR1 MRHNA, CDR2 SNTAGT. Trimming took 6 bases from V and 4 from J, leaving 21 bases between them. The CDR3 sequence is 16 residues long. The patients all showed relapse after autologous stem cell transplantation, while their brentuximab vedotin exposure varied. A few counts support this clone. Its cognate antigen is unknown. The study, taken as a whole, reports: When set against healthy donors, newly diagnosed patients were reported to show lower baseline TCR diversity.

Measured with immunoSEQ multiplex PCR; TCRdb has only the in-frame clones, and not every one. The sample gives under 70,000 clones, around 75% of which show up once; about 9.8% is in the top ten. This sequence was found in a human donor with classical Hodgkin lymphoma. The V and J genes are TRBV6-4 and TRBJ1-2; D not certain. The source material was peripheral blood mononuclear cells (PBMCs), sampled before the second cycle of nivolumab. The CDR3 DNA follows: TGTGCCAGCAGCGTCGAGGTGGGCCTAAATATCTATGGCTACACCTTC. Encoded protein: CASSVEVGLNIYGYTF.